Following are 14 T cell receptor beta chains from one sample sequenced in a study of cytomegalovirus exposure and HLA in healthy donors. PCR involved 60 Vbeta and 13 Jbeta primers. Clones were sequenced by immunoSEQ multiplex PCR, and TCRdb holds only the in-frame ones, with some missing. The table has roughly 69,000 clones, 76% seen once. Material for sequencing was PBMCs. The receptors originated from a young man in good health and CMV-seronegative.

The chain recombines TRBV2 with TRBJ1-2, with D possibly matching TRBD1 (5 bases). Germline lookup yields CDR1 SNHLY and CDR2 FYNNEI. The CDR3 runs to 15 residues. V was cut by 4 bases and J by 0 bases, with 12 bases left in between. The CDR3 region has the DNA TGTGCCAGCAGTGTTGGACATTTTACTAACTATGGCTACACCTTC. This encodes CASSVGHFTNYGYTF. The full variable domain, completed using reference TRBV2 and TRBJ1-2, is EPEVTQTPSHQVTQMGQEVILRCVPISNHLYFYWYRQILGQKVEFLVSFYNNEISEKSEIFDDQFSVERPDGSNFTLKIRSTKLEDSAMYFCASSVGHFTNYGYTFGSGTRLTVV.

The CDR3 loop is CASSPGTGGSEQYF. CDR3 sequence (DNA): TGTGCCAGCAGCCCCGGGACAGGGGGCAGTGAGCAGTACTTC. The genes are TRBV13 and TRBJ2-7; 12 positions match TRBD1. Trimming cost V 5 bases and J 7 bases; bases outside gene matches: 6. This CDR3 is built from 14 residues. Per the germline V gene, CDR1 is PRHDT and CDR2 is FYEKMQ (reference sequence).

This clone was detected a few times. The chain uses TRBV5-1 and TRBJ1-1; 11 nucleotides line up with TRBD1. This CDR3 is built from 16 residues. V lost 3 bases, J lost 1 base, and 5 bases stayed unmatched. CDR1 is SGHRS, CDR2 YFSETQ, per germline. Written as DNA, the CDR3 is TGCGCCAGCAGCTACCGGACAGGGGGCGCGAACACTGAAGCTTTCTTT. The encoded protein is CASSYRTGGANTEAFF.

J is TRBJ2-2 and V is TRBV29-1, with D tentatively TRBD1 (6 bases). Looked up from germline, CDR1 is SQVTM and CDR2 is ANQGSEA. The CDR3 length is 16 residues. V shed 6 bases and J shed 1 base, with 18 bases lying between them. CDR3 loop: CSVVPRDTGNTGELFF. For the CDR3, the DNA is TGCAGCGTGGTGCCCCGGGACACCGGGAACACCGGGGAGCTGTTTTTT.

This clone was detected only once. The chain combines TRBV9 with TRBJ2-1, with D possibly being TRBD1 (5 bases). This CDR3 region has 16 residues. Germline lookup yields CDR1 SGDLS and CDR2 YYNGEE. Trimming pared 0 bases from V and 0 bases from J, leaving 10 bases between. This chain's CDR3 is CASSVVGASSYNEQFF. As DNA, the CDR3 is TGTGCCAGCAGCGTAGTAGGGGCGAGCTCCTACAATGAGCAGTTCTTC.

This clone came up a few times. The V and J genes are TRBV4-3 and TRBJ2-4; weak D call: TRBD1 (5 bases). The CDR3 extends over 16 amino acids. V lost 3 bases, J lost 3 bases, and 15 bases lay in between. Germline V CDR1 and CDR2: LGHNA, YSLEER. The CDR3 DNA sequence: TGCGCCAGCAGCCAGAACCCCCAGGGTAGCAAAAACATTCAGTACTTC. Translating gives CASSQNPQGSKNIQYF.

V gene TRBV5-5 combines with J gene TRBJ2-1; D is possibly TRBD1 (5 bases). V gave up 1 base and J gave up 0 bases, with 8 bases separating them. Germline V gene data show CDR1 as SGHKS and CDR2 as YYEKEE (reference sequence). CDR3 size: 15 residues. The CDR3 here is CASSLLDSSYNEQFF. DNA of the CDR3: TGTGCCAGCAGCTTGCTCGACAGCTCCTACAATGAGCAGTTCTTC.

The chain employs TRBV4-1 and TRBJ1-1, with 10 bases fitting TRBD1. Germline-derived CDR1 and CDR2 are MGHRA and YSYEKL. The CDR3 contains 16 residues. After removal of 3 bases from V and 3 bases from J, the junction contained 7 bases not matched to a gene. The CDR3 spells CASSHSGTGDDTEAFF. The CDR3 DNA follows: TGCGCCAGCAGCCACTCCGGGACAGGGGACGACACTGAAGCTTTCTTT.

V is TRBV6-1 and J is TRBJ2-7; 7 bases line up with TRBD1. The CDR3 runs 14 residues. Germline CDR1 MNHNS, CDR2 SASEGT. The V and J ends lost 8 bases and 2 bases, in that order; junction bases with no gene match: 9. The CDR3 nucleotides are TGTGCCAGCCGTAGGGGGCCACCAGCCTACGAGCAGTACTTC. As protein: CASRRGPPAYEQYF.

This chain uses TRBV9 with TRBJ1-6, with 12 bases identical to TRBD1. The V gene end was trimmed by 0 bases and the J gene end by 7 bases; junction bases not matched to a gene: 2. CDR3 length: 16 residues. Germline-derived CDR1 and CDR2 are SGDLS and YYNGEE. This CDR3 reads CASSVEGTGGNSPLHF. As DNA, the CDR3 is TGTGCCAGCAGCGTAGAGGGGACAGGGGGCAATTCACCCCTCCACTTT.

The rearrangement joins TRBV10-3 to TRBJ2-5; weak D call: TRBD1 (6 bases). V gave up 4 bases and J gave up 2 bases, with 14 bases separating them. The CDR3 is 15 amino acids. Germline V gene lookup returns CDR1 ENHRY and CDR2 SYGVKD. The CDR3 loop reads CAISGGTGQQETQYF. CDR3 DNA: TGTGCCATCAGTGGTGGTACAGGGCAACAAGAGACCCAGTACTTC.

The V and J genes are TRBV4-2 and TRBJ2-5; 9 bases are a match to TRBD2. Germline CDR1 is LGHNA and CDR2 is YNFKEQ. This CDR3 has 18 residues. The J segment lost 3 bases and the V segment lost 1 base, leaving 12 bases of the junction unmatched. The CDR3 here is CASSQVSLLAGIEETQYF. The CDR3 DNA follows: TGTGCCAGCAGCCAAGTTTCTCTCCTAGCGGGGATAGAAGAGACCCAGTACTTC.

The chain recombines TRBV9 with TRBJ2-5; D is possibly TRBD2 (6 bases). Trimming removed 0 bases from V and 7 bases from J, with 19 bases in between. This CDR3 region has 16 residues. Germline V gives CDR1 SGDLS, CDR2 YYNGEE. CDR3 residues: CASSVVDSGGVGTQYF. For the CDR3, the DNA is TGTGCCAGCAGCGTAGTCGATTCTGGCGGGGTGGGGACCCAGTACTTC.

The J gene is TRBJ2-1, the V gene TRBV2; 7 bases are a match to TRBD2. CDR3 length equals 15 residues. Germline V gene lookup returns CDR1 SNHLY and CDR2 FYNNEI. The V segment lost 5 bases and the J segment 5 bases; nucleotides outside the gene matches: 9. In nucleotides, the CDR3 is TGTGCCAGCAGTCCTACCCCACTAGCGAACAATGAGCAGTTCTTC. Its translation is CASSPTPLANNEQFF.